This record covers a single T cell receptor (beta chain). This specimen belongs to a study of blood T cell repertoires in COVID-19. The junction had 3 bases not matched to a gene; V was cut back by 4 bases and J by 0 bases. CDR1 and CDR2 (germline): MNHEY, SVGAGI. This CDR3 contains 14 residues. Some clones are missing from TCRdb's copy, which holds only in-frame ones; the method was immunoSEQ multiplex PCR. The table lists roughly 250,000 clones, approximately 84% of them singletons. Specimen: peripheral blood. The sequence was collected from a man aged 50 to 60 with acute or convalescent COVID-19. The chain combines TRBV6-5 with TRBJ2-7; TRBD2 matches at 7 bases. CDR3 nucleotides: TGTGCCAGCAGTTTTGGGGACTACTCCTACGAGCAGTACTTC. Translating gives CASSFGDYSYEQYF.